The 20 T cell receptor beta chains below all came from one sample that was sequenced in a study of blood T cell repertoires in COVID-19 (dated by TCRdb to the early 2020s). The receptor library was made with the immunoSEQ multiplex PCR assay. Imported from immuneACCESS, the table was reduced by TCRdb to in-frame sequences with V and J called. These copies leave out some clones; in studies compared against another copy, an unresolved V gene accounts for under half, and the cause of the remainder is not known. Present in this sample are roughly 410,000 clones, about 87% of which were seen just once. The ten largest clones take up 2.3% of the sample. Input material: peripheral blood. The receptors shown here come from a woman aged 55-69 years with COVID-19, enrolled during active disease.

The V call is TRBV21-1, the J call TRBJ2-1; the D segment call TRBD2 is taken from the table without a DNA check. TRBV21-1 is deemed a pseudogene. The CDR3 runs to 18 residues. CDR3 in amino acids: CASRLPQGTEIWRDEQFF. The CDR3 nucleotides read TGTGCCAGCAGACTCCCTCAAGGGACCGAAATTTGGAGGGATGAGCAGTTCTTC.

The rearrangement joins TRBV23-1 to TRBJ1-5; 8 nucleotides align to TRBD1. TRBV23-1 is flagged as an ORF with uncertain function. The CDR3 is 15 residues long. After removal of 6 bases from V and 7 bases from J, the junction contained 11 bases not matched to a gene. CDR3 protein: CASSPFGQGKQPQHF. CDR3 coding DNA: TGCGCCAGCAGCCCCTTTGGACAGGGTAAGCAGCCCCAGCATTTT.

The chain is built from TRBV6-5 and TRBJ1-2; possible D gene TRBD1, 6 bases. Germline V lookup: CDR1 MNHEY, CDR2 SVGAGI. V was pared by 2 bases and J by 2 bases, with 12 bases between. The CDR3 extends over 15 amino acids. The CDR3 here is CASSYLRGQNYGYTF. The CDR3 DNA reads as TGTGCCAGCAGTTACCTGCGAGGACAGAACTATGGCTACACCTTC.

This clone was detected a few times. V usage is TRBV6-2 or TRBV6-3 and J usage is TRBJ2-7, with a possible D match to TRBD1 (6 bases). This CDR3 comprises 14 residues. With 3 bases removed from V and 5 bases from J, the gap between germline ends came to 14 bases. CDR1 MNHEY and CDR2 SVGEGT come from the germline V gene. CDR3 in amino acids: CASSYGGGAHEQYF. In nucleotides, the CDR3 is TGTGCCAGCAGTTATGGTGGGGGCGCCCACGAGCAGTACTTC.

V is TRBV12-3 or TRBV12-4 and J is TRBJ1-1; the match to TRBD1 covers 7 bases. After removal of 5 bases from V and 6 bases from J, the junction contained 6 bases not matched to a gene. The CDR3 runs to 13 residues. DNA of the CDR3: TGTGCCAGCAGTCGCACAGGGGTGGCTGAAGCTTTCTTT. Protein: CASSRTGVAEAFF.

The V gene is TRBV5-4, the J gene TRBJ2-6, with 8 bases matching TRBD1. CDR1 SGHNT and CDR2 YYREEE come from the germline V gene (reference sequence). The CDR3 length is 15 residues. V shed 3 bases and J 8 bases; nucleotides not matched to a gene: 7. The DNA of the CDR3 is TGTGCCAGCAGCTCAAATGACAGGGGCACCAACGTCCTGACTTTC. Its protein is CASSSNDRGTNVLTF.

The V call is TRBV3-1 (or the pseudogene TRBV3-2), the J call TRBJ1-4; D possibly corresponds to TRBD1 (5 bases). Germline CDR1 and CDR2: LGHDT and YNNKEL (reference sequence). The CDR3 is made up of 15 amino acids. Trimming stripped 1 base from V and 4 bases from J, with 10 bases between. Here the CDR3 DNA reads TGTGCCAGCAGCCAAGTCGGGCAGGGTAATGAAAAACTGTTTTTT. Protein product: CASSQVGQGNEKLFF.

This clone was seen a handful of times. V usage is TRBV21-1 and J usage is TRBJ1-3. TRBV21-1 is deemed a pseudogene. This CDR3 is built from 17 residues. CDR3 bases: TGTGCCAGCAGCAGCCCACCCCCGGGGAGCTTGGGAAACACCATATATTTT. Translation: CASSSPPPGSLGNTIYF.

This clone was seen a single time. V is TRBV4-1 and J is TRBJ2-5; possible D gene TRBD1, 6 bases. Germline values: CDR1 MGHRA, CDR2 YSYEKL. CDR3 size: 14 residues. Deletions cut 4 bases from V and 4 bases from J, with 13 bases between. The CDR3 sequence is CASSPDRLGETQYF. In DNA, the CDR3 is TGCGCCAGCAGCCCAGACAGGTTAGGAGAGACCCAGTACTTC.

A few counts support this clone. The J gene is TRBJ2-3, the V gene TRBV5-6; tentative D call: TRBD2 (6 bases). In germline, CDR1 is SGHDT, CDR2 YYEEEE. V lost 3 bases to trimming and J lost 2 bases, with 10 bases between them. The CDR3 loop spans 14 amino acids. CDR3 in amino acids: CASSWGEVTDTQYF. The CDR3 nucleotides read TGTGCCAGCAGCTGGGGGGAGGTCACAGATACGCAGTATTTT.

J is TRBJ1-5 and V is TRBV28; the D gene is possibly TRBD1 (6 bases). The ends were cut back, 6 bases at V and 0 bases at J, with 12 bases in the middle. The CDR3 spans 15 residues. Germline CDR1 is MDHEN and CDR2 is SYDVKM. CDR3 loop: CASRGWTVSNQPQHF. DNA for the CDR3: TGTGCCAGCAGGGGGTGGACAGTTAGCAATCAGCCCCAGCATTTT.

CDR3 DNA: TGTGCCAGCAGCCTCACCGGGACAGCCAATGAGCAGTTCTTC. Translation: CASSLTGTANEQFF. The V gene is TRBV3-1 (or the pseudogene TRBV3-2), the J gene TRBJ2-1, with 7 bases that match TRBD1. From germline, CDR1 is LGHDT and CDR2 YNNKEL (reference sequence). The CDR3 has 14 residues. V was pared by 4 bases and J by 6 bases, with 6 bases of the junction left unmatched.

The V gene is TRBV7-9, the J gene TRBJ1-2, with D unresolved. CDR1 SEHNR and CDR2 FQNEAQ come from the germline V gene (reference sequence). The CDR3 length is 14 residues. V lost 2 bases, J lost 4 bases, and 11 bases lay in between. CDR3 DNA sequence: TGTGCCAGCAGCTTATCTACCCCCGTCTATGGCTACACCTTC. The encoded protein is CASSLSTPVYGYTF.

This chain links TRBV27 with TRBJ2-5; D might be TRBD2 (5 bases). V was clipped by 8 bases and J by 1 base, with 14 bases between them. Germline values: CDR1 MNHEY, CDR2 SMNVEV (reference sequence). The CDR3 has 14 residues. CDR3 in amino acids: CASSSRGPQETQYF. The CDR3 coding sequence is TGTGCCAGCTCTTCCCGGGGTCCCCAAGAGACCCAGTACTTC.

V usage is TRBV28 and J usage is TRBJ1-3; no firm D call. V was trimmed by 3 bases and J by 1 base, leaving 4 bases between them. Germline lookup yields CDR1 MDHEN and CDR2 SYDVKM. The CDR3 spans 13 residues. In DNA, the CDR3 is TGTGCCAGCAGTTTCGGGTCTGGAAACACCATATATTTT. Amino acids: CASSFGSGNTIYF.

This rearrangement joins TRBV2 to TRBJ1-3, with 7 bases that match TRBD1. Germline trimming cut 6 bases from V and 3 bases from J; bases unmatched to any gene: 5. Germline loops: CDR1 SNHLY, CDR2 FYNNEI. The CDR3 has 14 residues. The CDR3 loop is CASRKDRVGNTIYF. The CDR3 bases are TGTGCCAGCAGAAAAGACAGGGTTGGAAACACCATATATTTT.

The chain couples TRBV19 to TRBJ1-1; 9 bases map to TRBD1. The CDR3 has 13 amino acids. Per the germline V gene, CDR1 is LNHDA and CDR2 is SQIVND (reference sequence). Losses at the gene ends were 9 bases for V and 1 base for J; bases not matched to a gene: 3. CDR3: CASRTGANTEAFF. For the CDR3, the DNA is TGTGCCAGCAGGACAGGGGCGAACACTGAAGCTTTCTTT.

This chain links TRBV2 with TRBJ2-1; 12 positions agree with TRBD2. After removal of 6 bases from V and 4 bases from J, the junction contained 4 bases not matched to a gene. The CDR3 loop spans 15 amino acids. Germline values: CDR1 SNHLY, CDR2 FYNNEI. CDR3 nucleotide sequence: TGTGCCAGCAGGCTCACTAGCGGGGGGTACAATGAGCAGTTCTTC. Amino acids: CASRLTSGGYNEQFF.

The V gene is TRBV3-1 (or the pseudogene TRBV3-2), the J gene TRBJ2-7; D not certain. CDR1 LGHDT and CDR2 YNNKEL come from the germline V gene (reference sequence). The germline V and J ends were trimmed by 5 bases and 3 bases, with 8 bases remaining between them. The CDR3 sequence is 12 residues long. The CDR3 loop reads CASSSVFYEQYF. Here the CDR3 DNA reads TGTGCCAGCAGCTCCGTATTCTACGAGCAGTACTTC.

This chain links TRBV18 with TRBJ1-5, with 9 positions matching TRBD1. Losses at the gene ends were 5 bases for V and 2 bases for J; bases not matched to a gene: 7. Germline V gives CDR1 KGHSH, CDR2 LQKENI. The CDR3 contains 16 residues. This CDR3 reads CASSKTGGAGNQPQHF. The DNA of the CDR3 is TGTGCCAGCTCAAAAACAGGGGGCGCGGGCAATCAGCCCCAGCATTTT.